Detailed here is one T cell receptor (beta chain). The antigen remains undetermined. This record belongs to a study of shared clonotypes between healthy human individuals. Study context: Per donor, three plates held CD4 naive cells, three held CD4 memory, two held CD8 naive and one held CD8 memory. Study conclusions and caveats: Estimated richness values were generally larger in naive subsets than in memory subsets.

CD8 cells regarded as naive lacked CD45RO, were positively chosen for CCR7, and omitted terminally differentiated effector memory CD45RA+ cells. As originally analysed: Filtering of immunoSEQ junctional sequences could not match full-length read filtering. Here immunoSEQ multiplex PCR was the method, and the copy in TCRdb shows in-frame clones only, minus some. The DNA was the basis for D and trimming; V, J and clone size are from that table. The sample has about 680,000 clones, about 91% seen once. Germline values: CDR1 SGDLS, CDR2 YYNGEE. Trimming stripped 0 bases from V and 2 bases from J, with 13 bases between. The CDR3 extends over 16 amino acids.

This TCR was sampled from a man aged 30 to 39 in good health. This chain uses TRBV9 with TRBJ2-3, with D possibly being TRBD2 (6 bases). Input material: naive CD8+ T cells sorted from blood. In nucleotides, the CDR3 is TGTGCCAGCAGCGTAGGCCCTAGCGCTACCACAGATACGCAGTATTTT. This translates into CASSVGPSATTDTQYF.